This is a list of T cell receptor beta chains from one sample in a study of shared clonotypes between healthy human individuals. Using immunoSEQ multiplex PCR, the repertoire was profiled, and TCRdb retains in-frame clones only, with some absent. The sample records approximately 470,000 clones, around four fifths being singletons. The sample consisted of PBMCs. These TCRs come from a woman aged 40 to 50 in good health. Some clones in this sample may be carry-over from other donors' samples. The CDR3 runs from the conserved cysteine through the conserved F or W. D genes are given only for firm matches. The size field is filled for only some rows; it gives once, few, many or a size class.

clone size	V gene	D gene	J gene	CDR3 DNA	CDR3 protein
.	TRBV6-4	TRBD2	TRBJ2-1	TGTGCCAGCAGTGATAGCGGGAATTTCAATGAGCAGTTCTTC	CASSDSGNFNEQFF
.	TRBV6-1	.	TRBJ1-5	TGTGCCAGCAGTGACCTTGGCCGGGGGGCGCCCCAGCATTTT	CASSDLGRGAPQHF
.	TRBV5-6	TRBD2	TRBJ2-1	TGTGCCAGCCACAGGGAGCGGGGGGCCTGGAATGAGCAGTTCTTC	CASHRERGAWNEQFF
.	TRBV29-1	.	TRBJ1-2	TGCAGCGTTGAATATATTTGGGATGTCGACTATGGCTACACCTTC	CSVEYIWDVDYGYTF
.	TRBV11-2	.	TRBJ2-3	TGTGCCAGCAGCTTAGGGGCGGTCGGAGATACGCAGTATTTT	CASSLGAVGDTQYF
.	TRBV5-1	.	TRBJ2-3	TGCGCCAGCAGCTTGTTGACCAGTTTAGATACGCAGTATTTT	CASSLLTSLDTQYF
.	TRBV14	.	TRBJ1-1	TGTGCCAGCAGCCCCAGGAACACTGAAGCTTTCTTT	CASSPRNTEAFF
once	TRBV18	TRBD1	TRBJ2-7	TGTGCTAGCTCACCACAGGGGGCAATCCACTCCTACGAGCAGTACTTC	CASSPQGAIHSYEQYF
.	TRBV27	.	TRBJ2-7	TGTGCCAGCAGTTTAGGGGCGGGATTGTCCTACGAGCAGTACTTC	CASSLGAGLSYEQYF
few	TRBV9	TRBD2	TRBJ2-5	TGTGCCAGCAGCGTAACCGGACTAGCCCAAGAGACCCAGTACTTC	CASSVTGLAQETQYF
.	TRBV7-8	.	TRBJ2-7	TGTGCCAGCAGCCTCGCGGGTGGTGAAATCTACGAGCAGTACTTC	CASSLAGGEIYEQYF
.	TRBV5-1	.	TRBJ2-3	TGCGCCAGCAGCCTGGGACTTCACACAGATACGCAGTATTTT	CASSLGLHTDTQYF
.	TRBV5-1	TRBD2	TRBJ2-3	TGCGCCAGCAGCTTCCTAGCGGGATCAGATACGCAGTATTTT	CASSFLAGSDTQYF
few	TRBV11-2	TRBD2	TRBJ2-7	TGTGCCAGCAGCTTAAGGATGGCGGGAGAAGGCGAGCAGTACTTC	CASSLRMAGEGEQYF
.	TRBV27	TRBD2	TRBJ2-7	TGTGTCAGAGGCGGGAGTATGGCCTACGAGCAGTACTTC	CVRGGSMAYEQYF
once	TRBV28	.	TRBJ1-1	TGTGCCAGCACTAATAACCTGGGACCCACTGAAGCTTTCTTT	CASTNNLGPTEAFF
few	TRBV27	.	TRBJ2-7	TGTGCCAGCAGTCCCCGAGGGACGGCCCGCCGGATCTACGAGCAGTACTTC	CASSPRGTARRIYEQYF
many	TRBV30	.	TRBJ2-1	TGTGCCTGGACAGAGGAGGTCCACAATGAGCAGTTCTTC	CAWTEEVHNEQFF
.	TRBV11-2	.	TRBJ2-7	TGTGCCAGCAGCTTAGATAATGGGGAGCAGTACTTC	CASSLDNGEQYF
.	TRBV7-9	TRBD1	TRBJ2-1	TGTGCCAGCAGCTATCCGGGACAGGGGGCTTGGAATGAGCAGTTCTTC	CASSYPGQGAWNEQFF
.	TRBV28	TRBD1	TRBJ2-7	TGTGCCAGCAGTTTATTCGGGGGACAGGCGTACTTC	CASSLFGGQAYF
.	TRBV4-1	TRBD2	TRBJ2-3	TGCGCCAGCAGCCAAGAGGGGCGGGAGTTTCCAGATACGCAGTATTTT	CASSQEGREFPDTQYF
few	TRBV4-1	.	TRBJ2-2	TGCGCCAGCAGCCACTATGGACAGAACACCGGGGAGCTGTTTTTT	CASSHYGQNTGELFF
.	TRBV19	TRBD2	TRBJ2-1	TGTGCCAGTAGTATAAGACTAGCGGGAGGGCCGGAAAATGAGCAGTTCTTC	CASSIRLAGGPENEQFF
.	TRBV9	.	TRBJ1-1	TGTGCCAGCAGCGGACAAGGGGGGGCCACTGAAGCTTTCTTT	CASSGQGGATEAFF
.	TRBV30	.	TRBJ1-2	TGTGCCTGGAGCGGGTCCCCCTTTAACTATGTCTACACCTTC	CAWSGSPFNYVYTF
.	TRBV28	TRBD1	TRBJ2-7	TGTGCCAGCAGTACGTGGACAGGGATTGACGAGCAGTACTTC	CASSTWTGIDEQYF
few	TRBV4-1	TRBD1	TRBJ1-5	TGCGCCAGCAGCCAAGACCTGACAGGGAGGTTTGGCAATCAGCCCCAGCATTTT	CASSQDLTGRFGNQPQHF
.	TRBV6-4	TRBD2	TRBJ2-1	TGTGCCAGCAGTGAAACTAGCGGGAGCTACAATGAGCAGTTCTTC	CASSETSGSYNEQFF